Included here is one T cell receptor beta chain sequence, with context. This clonotype has a count of ten or more. The antigen it binds to is not known. Base-call qualities are not available, and no considerably larger clone is one nucleotide away. The sequencer was an Illumina HiSeq 2500. TCR beta libraries were prepared by quantitative 5'-RACE with molecular barcodes. The study's processing was this. Disease-linked TCR variants were identified with a new computational method built on a probabilistic model of VDJ rearrangement. TCRdb redid the processing of the public reads, applying fastp at Q25 and MiXCR, and retained in-frame beta chains. Duplicate CDR3 protein sequences are folded into a single record with the most common DNA and genes. Here the V and J calls rest on TCRdb's processing, not on the authors' analysis. Within this sample are some 220,000 distinct CDR3 sequences, with over 9.5% of them counted one time only. About 3% of the sample rests with the top ten.

The junction shows trimming of 3 bases on V and 2 bases on J, plus 14 bases between the germline ends. From the germline V gene, CDR1 is SGHRS and CDR2 is YFSETQ. CDR3 length: 15 amino acids, cysteine to phenylalanine. Kept here is only the CDR3 DNA, which spans 45 bases and is read in frame from base 1. The sample is drawn from a study of CD8 T cells in ankylosing spondylitis (dated by TCRdb to about 2017). Context from the whole study: T cell receptor beta repertoires were profiled in healthy donors and ankylosing spondylitis patients so that disease-linked TCR variants could be found. The whole study cohort included roughly 110 healthy donors and 25 or so ankylosing spondylitis patients. Samples of peripheral blood were taken, and for ankylosing spondylitis patients, synovial fluid was collected as well. Here is what the overall study found, with its caveats: The disease-linked clones were reported to be significantly enriched in matched synovial fluid samples from ankylosing spondylitis patients. A TCR beta motif of eight highly homologous amino acid variants appeared characteristic of blood from ankylosing spondylitis patients. Some TCR beta motif variants had previously been reported in synovial fluid and blood of reactive arthritis patients, which suggested common disease-initiation mechanisms. A CD8+ phenotype was shown by the disease-linked clones, which were found at relatively low frequencies in peripheral blood.

This TCR derives from a male donor with ankylosing spondylitis or in good health (not recorded which). Sequencing was carried out using blood, either unsorted or a sorted T cell fraction (not recorded which). This sequence uses TRBV5-1 and TRBJ2-5, with no confidently assigned D gene. The encoded CDR3 is CASSSGGVTQETQYF. Read as DNA, the sequence is TGCGCCAGCAGCTCTGGTGGGGTAACACAAGAGACCCAGTACTTC.